One and the same sample provided the 27 T cell receptor beta chains below, sequenced in a study of human T cells and chemical hapten exposure. TCRdb re-derived calls from the RACE reads in MiXCR, one entry per CDR3 protein. The sample records approximately 89,000 distinct CDR3 sequences, 6.5% to 8.5% being singletons. Sample time point: patch test 2, 6 weeks after DPC sensitization. Treatment described: therapeutic diphenylcyclopropenone sensitization with weekly scalp DPC. Sequenced material: whole blood, taken in connection with sensitization to the hapten diphenylcyclopropenone (DPC). These receptors were obtained from a woman in her 30s with alopecia areata. Some clones in this sample may be carry-over from other donors' samples.

The rearrangement uses TRBV2 and TRBJ1-2; 8 bases match TRBD1. This CDR3 contains 14 residues. V shed 4 bases, J shed 3 bases, and the junction held 4 bases outside the gene matches. The germline V gene encodes CDR1 SNHLY and CDR2 FYNNEI. CDR3 protein: CASSGTGIYYGYTF. DNA of the CDR3: TGTGCCAGCAGTGGGACAGGGATTTACTATGGCTACACCTTC.

This clonotype qualifies as medium-sized. The chain links TRBV4-1 to TRBJ1-1; D is undetermined. This CDR3 comprises 16 residues. Germline CDR1 reads MGHRA; CDR2 reads YSYEKL. The V and J ends lost 4 bases and 5 bases respectively, with 20 bases between them. CDR3 sequence: CASSLTPAGLQTEAFF. The DNA for the CDR3 is TGCGCCAGCAGCCTTACCCCCGCGGGATTGCAGACTGAAGCTTTCTTT.

Only a few counts were recorded for this clonotype. The chain combines TRBV2 with TRBJ1-2; 7 nucleotides agree with TRBD1. CDR3 length: 14 residues. V was clipped by 5 bases and J by 2 bases; unmatched bases: 5. In germline, CDR1 is SNHLY, CDR2 FYNNEI. Here the CDR3 DNA reads TGTGCCAGCAGTCCAGGGGGTACCAACTATGGCTACACCTTC. Translation: CASSPGGTNYGYTF.

The chain has TRBV4-2 and TRBJ2-1; possible D gene TRBD2, 5 bases. In germline, CDR1 is LGHNA, CDR2 YNFKEQ. This CDR3 region has 16 residues. V lost 0 bases to trimming and J lost 6 bases, with 15 bases between them. DNA for the CDR3: TGTGCCAGCAGCCAAGATTTGGGGAGCGACGGCAATGAGCAGTTCTTC. Residues: CASSQDLGSDGNEQFF.

This clonotype was seen at least ten times. The rearrangement links TRBV7-9 to TRBJ2-1; D is unresolved. Trimming shortened V by 1 base and J by 5 bases, and 6 bases separated the two germline ends. The CDR3 has 13 residues. Germline V gives CDR1 SEHNR, CDR2 FQNEAQ (reference sequence). The CDR3 nucleotides read TGTGCCAGCAGCTTAGATACCGACAATGAGCAGTTCTTC. Encoded protein: CASSLDTDNEQFF.

This clonotype was found many times. V usage is TRBV5-1 and J usage is TRBJ1-5; no clear D gene. V was shortened by 1 base and J by 0 bases, with 8 bases between the two germline ends. The CDR3 covers 15 residues. Germline CDR1 SGHRS, CDR2 YFSETQ. DNA for the CDR3: TGCGCCAGCAGCTTGTCTGGGGATAGCAATCAGCCCCAGCATTTT. Protein sequence: CASSLSGDSNQPQHF.

This clonotype was recorded at least ten times. This chain joins TRBV3-1 and TRBJ1-2; tentatively, D is TRBD1 (6 bases). Trimming stripped 1 base from V and 3 bases from J, with 9 bases between. The CDR3 is 14 amino acids. CDR1 LGHDT and CDR2 YNNKEL come from the germline V gene (reference sequence). The CDR3 bases are TGTGCCAGCAGCCAAGGACAGGCTCACTATGGCTACACCTTC. Its protein is CASSQGQAHYGYTF.

This clonotype was counted a few times. V and J are TRBV2 and TRBJ1-4; 9 positions agree with TRBD1. Losses at the gene ends were 8 bases for V and 5 bases for J; bases not matched to a gene: 9. The CDR3 is 15 amino acids. In germline, CDR1 is SNHLY, CDR2 FYNNEI. CDR3 in amino acids: CASGGQGLINEKLFF. CDR3 in DNA: TGTGCCAGCGGGGGACAGGGCCTAATAAATGAAAAACTGTTTTTT.

This clonotype occurred many times. This chain uses TRBV6-5 with TRBJ2-3; D may be TRBD1 (5 bases). The CDR3 runs to 18 residues. CDR1 is MNHEY and CDR2 is SVGAGI in the germline V gene. Trimming pared 5 bases from V and 3 bases from J, leaving 24 bases between. As DNA, the CDR3 is TGTGCCAGCAGTGGTAGGGGAAGGGTACCCTTACAGACAGATACGCAGTATTTT. Its translation is CASSGRGRVPLQTDTQYF.

The genes are TRBV7-9 and TRBJ1-2, with 7 bases lining up with TRBD1. The germline V gene encodes CDR1 SEHNR and CDR2 FQNEAQ (reference sequence). This CDR3 has 14 amino acids. The V gene end was trimmed by 5 bases and the J gene end by 4 bases; junction bases not matched to a gene: 7. CDR3 region: CASSRGTVLYGYTF. The CDR3 DNA follows: TGTGCCAGCAGCCGTGGGACAGTCCTCTATGGCTACACCTTC. The whole variable domain, remainder taken from reference TRBV7-9 and TRBJ1-2, is DTGVSQNPRHKITKRGQNVTFRCDPISEHNRLYWYRQTLGQGPEFLTYFQNEAQLEKSRLLSDRFSAERPKGSFSTLEIQRTEQGDSAMYLCASSRGTVLYGYTFGSGTRLTVV.

This clonotype was counted at least ten times. The gene calls are TRBV19 and TRBJ2-1; TRBD2 agrees at 8 bases. The germline CDR1 and CDR2 sequences are LNHDA and SQIVND (reference sequence). V lost 2 bases and J lost 3; bases outside the gene matches: 9. The CDR3 runs 17 residues. Written as DNA, the CDR3 is TGTGCCAGTAGTATAAGTGCGGGGGGTTCTGTCTACAATGAGCAGTTCTTC. Residues: CASSISAGGSVYNEQFF.

The rearrangement uses TRBV7-9 and TRBJ1-1; perhaps TRBD1 as D (5 bases). The CDR3 has 13 residues. Trimming took off 3 bases at V and 4 bases at J, with 9 bases between the two ends. Looked up from germline, CDR1 is SEHNR and CDR2 is FQNEAQ (reference sequence). The CDR3 loop reads CASSFQGSTEAFF. CDR3 nucleotide sequence: TGTGCCAGCAGCTTTCAGGGATCCACTGAAGCTTTCTTT.

At least ten counts were recorded for this clonotype. The chain uses TRBV4-1 and TRBJ1-4; perhaps TRBD1 as D (5 bases). The CDR3 is made up of 15 amino acids. With 4 bases removed from V and 0 bases from J, the gap between germline ends came to 9 bases. CDR1 is MGHRA and CDR2 is YSYEKL in the germline V gene. The CDR3 loop is CASSRGAATNEKLFF. CDR3 DNA: TGCGCCAGCAGCCGCGGGGCTGCAACTAATGAAAAACTGTTTTTT.

The CDR3 bases are TGCAGCGTTGAAGCCTCCCGGGACGGCACTGAAGCTTTCTTT. Protein: CSVEASRDGTEAFF. This chain links TRBV29-1 with TRBJ1-1; D is possibly TRBD1 (5 bases). Germline values: CDR1 SQVTM, CDR2 ANQGSEA. V was cut by 1 base and J by 4 bases, with 13 bases left in between. This CDR3 has 14 amino acids.

Ten or more counts support this clonotype. V gene TRBV5-6 combines with J gene TRBJ2-5; D possibly corresponds to TRBD2 (5 bases). The germline V and J ends were trimmed by 4 bases and 4 bases, with 14 bases remaining between them. CDR1 is SGHDT, CDR2 YYEEEE, per germline. This CDR3 is 14 amino acids long. The CDR3 nucleotides read TGTGCCAGCAGCCCGACGGGGTACCGAGAGACCCAGTACTTC. Its translation is CASSPTGYRETQYF.

There are many counts of this clonotype. V usage is TRBV6-1 and J usage is TRBJ1-1, with a weak D call TRBD1 (5 bases). The CDR3 runs 13 residues. Germline loops: CDR1 MNHNS, CDR2 SASEGT. Trimming took off 3 bases at V and 4 bases at J, with 9 bases between the two ends. Written as DNA, the CDR3 is TGTGCCAGCAGTGATACGGGACCCACTGAAGCTTTCTTT. Its protein is CASSDTGPTEAFF.

This clonotype was detected many times. The chain is built from TRBV12-3 or TRBV12-4 and TRBJ2-5; TRBD1 matches at 7 bases. V dropped 6 bases and J dropped 5; count of bases not matched to a gene: 3. The CDR3 has 12 residues. CDR3 bases: TGTGCCAGCAGCCAGGGGGTGGAGACCCAGTACTTC. It specifies CASSQGVETQYF.

In this sample, this clonotype turned up a few times. The chain has TRBV19 and TRBJ2-2, with 7 bases identical to TRBD1. The CDR3 sequence is 16 residues long. Germline V CDR1 and CDR2: LNHDA, SQIVND (reference sequence). J gave up 2 bases and V 4 bases, and 7 bases lay outside the gene matches. This CDR3 reads CASSTGTVHNTGELFF. CDR3 nucleotide sequence: TGTGCCAGTAGTACAGGGACAGTCCATAACACCGGGGAGCTGTTTTTT.

The sample holds many counts of this clonotype. CDR3 loop: CASSVVPLGGRGNEQFF. The DNA for the CDR3 is TGTGCCAGCAGCGTAGTACCGTTGGGGGGGAGGGGAAATGAGCAGTTCTTC. The gene calls are TRBV9 and TRBJ2-1; 7 nucleotides agree with TRBD2. Germline lookup yields CDR1 SGDLS and CDR2 YYNGEE. There are 17 residues in the CDR3. V lost 0 bases to trimming and J lost 7 bases; unmatched junction nucleotides: 13. Using reference TRBV9 and TRBJ2-1 for the parts outside the CDR3, the full variable domain is DSGVTQTPKHLITATGQRVTLRCSPRSGDLSVYWYQQSLDQGLQFLIQYYNGEERAKGNILERFSAQQFPDLHSELNLSSLELGDSALYFCASSVVPLGGRGNEQFFGPGTRLTVL.

This rearrangement joins TRBV13 to TRBJ1-3; no clear D gene. CDR3 length: 14 amino acids. CDR1 and CDR2 from the germline V gene are PRHDT and FYEKMQ (reference sequence). V lost 2 bases and J lost 4, with 9 bases in between. The CDR3 reads CASSLSQVGNTIYF. CDR3 DNA sequence: TGTGCCAGCAGCTTATCACAAGTCGGAAACACCATATATTTT. Drawing the rest from reference TRBV13 and TRBJ1-3, the complete variable domain is AAGVIQSPRHLIKEKRETATLKCYPIPRHDTVYWYQQGPGQDPQFLISFYEKMQSDKGSIPDRFSAQQFSDYHSELNMSSLELGDSALYFCASSLSQVGNTIYFGEGSWLTVV.

This clonotype was seen many times. V is TRBV5-8 and J is TRBJ2-1; D is ambiguous. Trimming took off 0 bases at V and 3 bases at J, with 7 bases between the two ends. The CDR3 runs 14 residues. Germline V gives CDR1 SGHTS, CDR2 YDEGEE. This CDR3 is CASSLEPNYNEQFF. The CDR3 bases are TGTGCCAGCAGCTTGGAGCCGAACTACAATGAGCAGTTCTTC.

The sample holds many counts of this clonotype. The V gene is TRBV20-1, the J gene TRBJ1-4; 8 nucleotides align to TRBD1. The CDR3 spans 14 residues. Germline-derived CDR1 and CDR2 are DFQATT and SNEGSKA (reference sequence). V lost 4 bases and J lost 7; bases outside the gene matches: 8. The CDR3 DNA sequence: TGCAGTGCTACCGACAGGGGTCGCGGTGAAAAACTGTTTTTT. This codes for CSATDRGRGEKLFF.

The rearrangement joins TRBV18 to TRBJ2-5; D remains ambiguous. CDR1 and CDR2 (germline): KGHSH, LQKENI. Trimming took 8 bases from V and 2 from J, leaving 9 bases between them. This CDR3 has 12 residues. CDR3 amino acids: CASADRQETQYF. CDR3 in DNA: TGTGCCAGCGCCGACCGTCAAGAGACCCAGTACTTC.

The chain has TRBV18 and TRBJ1-2; weak D call: TRBD1 (6 bases). Between the trimmed V and J ends, which lost 1 base and 7 bases, there was a span of 13 bases. The V gene's germline CDR1 is KGHSH and CDR2 LQKENI. CDR3 length equals 14 residues. As DNA, the CDR3 is TGTGCCAGCTCACCACAGGGGGATAGTAGTGGCTACACCTTC. This sequence encodes CASSPQGDSSGYTF.

This clonotype was counted many times. The rearrangement links TRBV7-2 to TRBJ2-1; 7 bases line up with TRBD1. The germline gives CDR1 SGHTA, CDR2 FQGNSA. The V and J ends lost 5 bases and 6 bases, in that order; junction bases with no gene match: 7. This CDR3 contains 14 residues. CDR3 in DNA: TGTGCCAGCAGCACGCGGACAGGAAGCAATGAGCAGTTCTTC. It is translated as CASSTRTGSNEQFF.

This clonotype was recorded at least ten times. V usage is TRBV12-3 or TRBV12-4 and J usage is TRBJ1-5; a weak D match, TRBD1 (5 bases). The CDR3 covers 12 residues. V gave up 6 bases and J gave up 6 bases, with 9 bases separating them. The CDR3 region has the DNA TGTGCCAGCAGGGCAGGGTTTCAGCCCCAGCATTTT. It encodes CASRAGFQPQHF.

This CDR3 is CSARIDTGELFF. The CDR3 nucleotides read TGCAGTGCTAGAATAGACACCGGGGAGCTGTTTTTT. The genes are TRBV20-1 and TRBJ2-2; D ambiguous. The CDR3 sequence is 12 residues long. The V end lost 2 bases, the J end lost 3 bases, and 4 bases lay between the germline ends. Germline V gene lookup returns CDR1 DFQATT and CDR2 SNEGSKA (reference sequence).